The sequence of this TCR beta chain was determined in a study of T cells expressing NK-cell markers. Following a re-call of the 5' RACE reads, TCRdb has one entry per CDR3 protein and lacks DNA. There are approximately 550,000 distinct CDR3 sequences in the sample, with approximately 3.6% held by the top ten. CDR3 size: 14 residues. CDR1 is SQVTM, CDR2 ANQGSEA, per germline. This sequence originates from a man younger than 35 in good health. The genes are TRBV29-1 and TRBJ2-3; there is no DNA to check the TCRdb D call of TRBD2. Sequencing was carried out using blood T cells: a sorted CD56 or NKG2C T cell subset, CD4+ or CD8+ T cells, or bulk PBMC T cells (not recorded which). The CDR3 sequence is CSVDGLANTDTQYF.